Below, 18 T cell receptor beta chains from the same sample are listed, as sequenced in a study of blood T cells in healthy people across ages (dated by TCRdb to the mid-2010s). The method was 5' RACE. The instrument given in TCRdb is Illumina HiSeq 2500. A second PCR of 7 to 11 cycles was run with a J-beta primer mix and a sample-barcoded 5' primer. TCRdb reprocessing: public reads trimmed at Q25 with fastp, clones called with MiXCR, in-frame beta chains kept. Each CDR3 protein gets just one entry, which takes the most common genes and DNA from the rows behind it. The sample yields about 1.4 million distinct CDR3 sequences; approximately 59% were counted once. Clones ranked in the top ten supply roughly 7% of the sample. Sequencing input: blood. Every receptor here comes from a man aged 18 to 30 in good health.

The chain combines TRBV7-9 with TRBJ2-7, with D possibly matching TRBD1 (6 bases). The germline V gene has CDR1 SEHNR and CDR2 FQNEAQ (reference sequence). This CDR3 is built from 13 residues. V dropped 1 base and J dropped 6 bases, with 10 bases sitting between them. The CDR3 sequence is CASSLVGGSEQYF. The CDR3 DNA follows: TGTGCCAGCAGCTTAGTAGGGGGAAGCGAGCAGTACTTC.

This clonotype was seen more than once but under ten times. V gene TRBV20-1 combines with J gene TRBJ1-5; D might be TRBD1 (5 bases). The V end lost 0 bases, the J end lost 4 bases, and 22 bases lay between the germline ends. Germline loops: CDR1 DFQATT, CDR2 SNEGSKA (reference sequence). CDR3 length: 18 amino acids. DNA of the CDR3: TGCAGTGCTAGAGATTTTACGGGGCCTAAGGGCACAAATCAGCCCCAGCATTTT. Its translation: CSARDFTGPKGTNQPQHF.

The V gene is TRBV3-1, the J gene TRBJ2-4; a possible D gene is TRBD1 (5 bases). This CDR3 comprises 14 residues. Per germline, CDR1 LGHDT and CDR2 YNNKEL (reference sequence). V lost 6 bases and J 13 bases, leaving 22 bases between the germline ends. The DNA for the CDR3 is TGTGCCAGCAGACCCTCCGACAGACTGGATGAGCAGTACTTC. Residues: CASRPSDRLDEQYF.

J is TRBJ1-5 and V is TRBV12-3 or TRBV12-4; D remains ambiguous. V lost 6 bases, J lost 4 bases, and 16 bases lay in between. The length of the CDR3 is 15 residues. Here the CDR3 reads CASSPFKKKNQPQHF. The CDR3 DNA sequence: TGTGCCAGCAGCCCCTTCAAAAAAAAGAATCAGCCCCAGCATTTT.

This chain connects TRBV28 to TRBJ2-7; D might be TRBD1 (6 bases). V shed 5 bases and J shed 3 bases, with 17 bases lying between them. Germline assignment: CDR1 MDHEN and CDR2 SYDVKM. The CDR3 extends over 15 amino acids. The DNA of the CDR3 is TGTGCCAGCAGTCCCGACAGGTTCCCCCTCTACGAGCAGTACTTC. Translated, it gives CASSPDRFPLYEQYF.

This clonotype was counted a single time. The gene calls are TRBV6-1 and TRBJ1-1; possibly TRBD1 for D (6 bases). Germline V CDR1 and CDR2: MNHNS, SASEGT. Trimming stripped 8 bases from V and 10 bases from J, with 14 bases between. CDR3 size: 11 residues. CDR3 residues: CASYAGHLAFF. The CDR3, as DNA: TGTGCCAGCTACGCGGGACACTTAGCTTTCTTT.

The J gene is TRBJ2-7, the V gene TRBV6-6; no clear D gene. With 7 bases removed from V and 9 bases from J, the gap between germline ends came to 13 bases. Looked up from germline, CDR1 is MNHNY and CDR2 is SVGAGI (reference sequence). The CDR3 contains 11 residues. CDR3: CASTSDGRQYF. The CDR3 coding sequence is TGTGCCAGCACGTCTGATGGACGGCAGTACTTC.

The V call is TRBV6-2 or TRBV6-3, the J call TRBJ2-5, with 7 nucleotides matching TRBD1. In germline, CDR1 is MNHEY, CDR2 SVGEGT. J was trimmed by 5 bases and V by 5 bases; bases with no gene match: 17. CDR3 length: 17 residues. For the CDR3, the DNA is TGTGCCAGCAGTAACGAACCAGGGGGTCCTGCTGCGGAGACCCAGTACTTC. Encoded protein: CASSNEPGGPAAETQYF.

V gene TRBV20-1 combines with J gene TRBJ1-1; no clear D. With 1 base removed from V and 4 bases from J, the gap between germline ends came to 7 bases. Germline CDR1 and CDR2: DFQATT and SNEGSKA (reference sequence). The CDR3 is 12 residues long. CDR3 amino acids: CSARGWGTEAFF. The CDR3 region has the DNA TGCAGTGCTAGAGGGTGGGGCACTGAAGCTTTCTTT.

The chain combines TRBV29-1 with TRBJ2-1, with D maybe TRBD2 (5 bases). The CDR3 loop spans 15 amino acids. Germline lookup yields CDR1 SQVTM and CDR2 ANQGSEA. V gave up 1 base and J gave up 6 bases, with 16 bases separating them. Here the CDR3 reads CSVEAPGLNGNEQFF. The CDR3 bases are TGCAGCGTTGAAGCACCAGGACTGAATGGCAATGAGCAGTTCTTC.

This clonotype occurred a few times. The chain has TRBV7-2 and TRBJ2-7, with 12 nucleotides matching TRBD1. CDR3 length: 15 residues. Germline assignment: CDR1 SGHTA and CDR2 FQGNSA. V gave up 5 bases and J gave up 6 bases; unmatched junction bases: 8. The CDR3 coding sequence is TGTGCCAGCAGCCTCCACCCGGGACAGGGGGCCGAGCAGTACTTC. This codes for CASSLHPGQGAEQYF. Full variable domain (remainder filled in from reference TRBV7-2 and TRBJ2-7): GAGVSQSPSNKVTEKGKDVELRCDPISGHTALYWYRQSLGQGLEFLIYFQGNSAPDKSGLPSDRFSAERTGGSVSTLTIQRTQQEDSAVYLCASSLHPGQGAEQYFGPGTRLTVT.

Details on this clonotype: A much larger clone differs by one base, so this may be a read error. The CDR3 end shows no conserved phenylalanine or tryptophan, and so a read error is likely. The V gene is TRBV29-1, the J gene TRBJ2-4; D not resolved. The V gene lost 4 bases and the J gene lost 5 bases, with 9 bases spanning the gap. Looked up from germline, CDR1 is SQVTM and CDR2 is ANQGSEA. This CDR3 spans 12 amino acids. The CDR3 DNA sequence: TGCAGCGTTGGTCACAGTGAAAACATTCAGTACATC. Translation gives CSVGHSENIQYI.

The chain combines TRBV20-1 with TRBJ2-3, with 7 bases identical to TRBD1. This CDR3 comprises 15 residues. Germline V gene sequence: CDR1 DFQATT, CDR2 SNEGSKA (reference sequence). V was clipped by 0 bases and J by 1 base; unmatched bases: 4. The CDR3 region is CSARDRQGGTDTQYF. The CDR3 DNA reads as TGCAGTGCTAGAGATCGGCAGGGGGGCACAGATACGCAGTATTTT.

The J gene is TRBJ2-1, the V gene TRBV27; 11 nucleotides line up with TRBD2. V lost 4 bases and J lost 5; bases outside the gene matches: 7. Germline values: CDR1 MNHEY, CDR2 SMNVEV (reference sequence). The CDR3 is 16 amino acids. CDR3 bases: TGTGCCAGCAGTTCCCTGACTAGCGGGACCCACAATGAGCAGTTCTTC. Translated: CASSSLTSGTHNEQFF.

This sequence joins TRBV6-6 and TRBJ1-2; D possibly corresponds to TRBD1 (5 bases). The CDR3 sequence is 16 residues long. V dropped 7 bases and J dropped 3 bases, with 21 bases sitting between them. Germline V CDR1 and CDR2: MNHNY, SVGAGI (reference sequence). CDR3 sequence reads: CASNKRRGLDDYGYTF. The CDR3 nucleotides read TGTGCCAGCAACAAGCGAAGGGGTTTAGATGACTATGGCTACACCTTC.

The rearrangement uses TRBV29-1 and TRBJ1-1, with TRBD1 as a possible D gene (5 bases). The germline gives CDR1 SQVTM, CDR2 ANQGSEA. The CDR3 has 16 residues. Trimming took off 1 base at V and 0 bases at J, with 15 bases between the two ends. In DNA, the CDR3 is TGCAGCGTTGAAGTAGTAGGACAAGTTATGAACACTGAAGCTTTCTTT. Translation: CSVEVVGQVMNTEAFF. Based on the CDR3 plus reference TRBV29-1 and TRBJ1-1, the full variable domain is SAVISQKPSRDICQRGTSLTIQCQVDSQVTMMFWYRQQPGQSLTLIATANQGSEATYESGFVIDKFPISRPNLTFSTLTVSNMSPEDSSIYLCSVEVVGQVMNTEAFFGQGTRLTVV.

The chain combines TRBV12-3 or TRBV12-4 with TRBJ2-5; D gene ambiguous. The CDR3 runs 12 residues. V was clipped by 5 bases and J by 11 bases, with 15 bases between them. This CDR3 is CASSLTHYEQYF. The CDR3, as DNA: TGTGCCAGCAGTCTTACCCACTATGAGCAGTACTTC.

V gene TRBV20-1 combines with J gene TRBJ2-5, with 12 bases that match TRBD1. Germline CDR1 is DFQATT and CDR2 is SNEGSKA (reference sequence). Trimming removed 4 bases from V and 11 bases from J; junction bases left unmatched: 23. The CDR3 is made up of 18 amino acids. The CDR3 here is CSATRGTGGADSTLGQYF. DNA for the CDR3: TGCAGTGCTACGAGGGGGACAGGGGGCGCCGATTCGACCTTGGGGCAGTACTTC.